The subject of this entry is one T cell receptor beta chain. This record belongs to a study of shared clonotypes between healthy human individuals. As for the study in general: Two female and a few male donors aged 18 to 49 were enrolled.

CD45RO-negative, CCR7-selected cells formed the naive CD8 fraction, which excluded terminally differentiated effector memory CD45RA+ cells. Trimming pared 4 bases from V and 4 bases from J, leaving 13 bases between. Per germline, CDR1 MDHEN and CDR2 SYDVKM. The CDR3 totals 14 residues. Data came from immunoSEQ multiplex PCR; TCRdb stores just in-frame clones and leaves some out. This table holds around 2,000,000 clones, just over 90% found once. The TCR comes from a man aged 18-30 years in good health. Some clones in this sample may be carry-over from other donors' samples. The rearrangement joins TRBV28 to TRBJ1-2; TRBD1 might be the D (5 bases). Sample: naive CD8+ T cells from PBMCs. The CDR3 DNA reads TGTGCCAGCAGTTCTACCGACGGGGGCTATGGCTACACCTTC. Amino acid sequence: CASSSTDGGYGYTF.